The 24 T cell receptor beta chains reported below all come from one sample, sequenced in a study of beta chain features in type 1 diabetes. Study findings and constraints: Moderately but significantly shorter TCRB CDR3s were found in Type 1 diabetes patients in all four CD4+ subsets.

As every portion of the isolated RNA was reverse transcribed, the sequencing read expressed TCRB transcripts. Sequenced by immunoSEQ multiplex PCR; TCRdb stores in-frame clones only, minus some. The sample gives 550,000 to 850,000 clones, 13% of which show up once; less than 0.025% is in the top ten. The antigens these receptors bind are not known. The sequenced sample was naive CD4+ T cells from blood. The receptors derive from a man aged 18-30 years with type 1 diabetes.

This rearrangement joins TRBV2 to TRBJ2-7, with 8 nucleotides matching TRBD1. In germline, CDR1 is SNHLY, CDR2 FYNNEI. The CDR3 spans 15 residues. V trimming: 4 bases; J trimming: 2 bases; junction bases outside the gene matches: 7. CDR3 amino acids: CASSGPWDRPYEQYF. CDR3 sequence (DNA): TGTGCCAGCAGTGGGCCCTGGGACAGGCCCTACGAGCAGTACTTC.

The chain is built from TRBV6-5 and TRBJ1-1; D unclear. V shed 9 bases and J shed 4 bases, with 15 bases lying between them. The CDR3 covers 13 residues. Germline CDR1 reads MNHEY; CDR2 reads SVGAGI. The CDR3 spells CASLKTDGTEAFF. In DNA form, the CDR3 reads TGTGCCAGTTTAAAAACAGACGGCACTGAAGCTTTCTTT.

Only a few counts were recorded for this clone. The chain joins TRBV19 to TRBJ1-6; TRBD1 might be the D (5 bases). CDR1 LNHDA and CDR2 SQIVND come from the germline V gene (reference sequence). Between the trimmed V and J ends, which lost 5 bases and 2 bases, there was a span of 10 bases. This CDR3 has 15 amino acids. Here the CDR3 DNA reads TGTGCCAGTAGTGTGCGGGGACCCTATAATTCACCCCTCCACTTT. It specifies CASSVRGPYNSPLHF.

The genes are TRBV29-1 and TRBJ2-7, with 10 bases fitting TRBD1. Germline V gene data show CDR1 as SQVTM and CDR2 as ANQGSEA. This CDR3 is built from 13 residues. V shed 5 bases, J shed 5 bases, and the junction held 6 bases outside the gene matches. CDR3: CSVRGTGDNEQYF. CDR3 coding DNA: TGCAGCGTTCGAGGGACAGGGGACAACGAGCAGTACTTC.

This clone was seen more than once but under ten times. The gene calls are TRBV7-2 and TRBJ2-7; 9 nucleotides align to TRBD1. This CDR3 is built from 14 residues. The germline V gene encodes CDR1 SGHTA and CDR2 FQGNSA. V lost 10 bases and J lost 6; bases outside the gene matches: 13. CDR3 amino acids: CATRTGTGSGEQYF. The CDR3 DNA follows: TGTGCCACCCGAACCGGGACAGGGTCCGGCGAGCAGTACTTC.

On this clone itself: Other nucleotide sequences from this sample produce the same CDR3. The CDR3 region has the DNA TGTGCCAGCTCACCAGGGGGGAGCCAAGAGACCCAGTACTTC. Its protein product is CASSPGGSQETQYF. The chain couples TRBV18 to TRBJ2-5; weak D call: TRBD2 (6 bases). CDR1 KGHSH and CDR2 LQKENI come from the germline V gene. V was pared by 2 bases and J by 1 base, with 8 bases between. CDR3 size: 14 residues.

This chain links TRBV7-3 with TRBJ2-2; no clear D gene. The CDR3 runs 13 residues. V dropped 5 bases and J dropped 7 bases, with 11 bases sitting between them. Germline CDR1 is SGHTA and CDR2 is FQGTGA. DNA for the CDR3: TGTGCCAGCAGCCCCAGGACCGGCGGGGAGCTGTTTTTT. Its translation is CASSPRTGGELFF.

There are a few counts of this clone. The V call is TRBV9, the J call TRBJ2-1, with 12 bases lining up with TRBD2. CDR1 and CDR2 (germline): SGDLS, YYNGEE. With V trimmed by 3 bases and J by 7 bases, 8 bases remained unmatched. This CDR3 contains 16 residues. DNA for the CDR3: TGTGCCAGCAGCGCCCGCGGACTAGCGGGAATTAATGAGCAGTTCTTC. Translated, it gives CASSARGLAGINEQFF.

The chain recombines TRBV10-2 with TRBJ2-1; D unclear. CDR1 and CDR2 from the germline V gene are WSHSY and SAAADI. The V end was cut by 0 bases, the J end by 4 bases, with 4 bases between. This CDR3 has 13 amino acids. The CDR3 nucleotides read TGCGCCAGCAGTGAGTCGCGGTACAATGAGCAGTTCTTC. This encodes CASSESRYNEQFF.

This clone was seen more than once but under ten times. V usage is TRBV30 and J usage is TRBJ1-2; D may be TRBD1 (6 bases). CDR3 size: 12 residues. The germline V gene has CDR1 GTSNPN and CDR2 SVGIG (reference sequence). V shed 1 base and J shed 7 bases, with 10 bases lying between them. Written as DNA, the CDR3 is TGTGCCTGGAGTGGAAGGGGGTCTGGCTACACCTTC. This translates into CAWSGRGSGYTF.

The chain couples TRBV29-1 to TRBJ1-3, with D perhaps TRBD1 (6 bases). The V and J ends lost 1 base and 4 bases respectively, with 8 bases between them. This CDR3 region has 13 residues. In germline, CDR1 is SQVTM, CDR2 ANQGSEA. DNA for the CDR3: TGCAGCGTTGAAGTCGACAGGGGAAACACCATATATTTT. Translating gives CSVEVDRGNTIYF.

The chain is built from TRBV9 and TRBJ1-6; 9 bases agree with TRBD1. V was clipped by 3 bases and J by 8 bases; unmatched bases: 6. The CDR3 extends over 15 amino acids. Per the germline V gene, CDR1 is SGDLS and CDR2 is YYNGEE. The CDR3 DNA follows: TGTGCCAGCAGCGAACGACAGGGGGTTGATTCACCCCTCCACTTT. It translates to CASSERQGVDSPLHF. Using reference TRBV9 and TRBJ1-6 for the parts outside the CDR3, the full variable domain is DSGVTQTPKHLITATGQRVTLRCSPRSGDLSVYWYQQSLDQGLQFLIQYYNGEERAKGNILERFSAQQFPDLHSELNLSSLELGDSALYFCASSERQGVDSPLHFGNGTRLTVT.

This clone was seen more than once but under ten times. CDR3 sequence: CASRALAGANTEAFF. As DNA, the CDR3 is TGTGCCAGCAGGGCCCTGGCAGGGGCTAACACTGAAGCTTTCTTT. V and J are TRBV2 and TRBJ1-1; the D gene is possibly TRBD1 (6 bases). The CDR3 runs to 15 residues. The germline gives CDR1 SNHLY, CDR2 FYNNEI. V lost 6 bases to trimming and J lost 2 bases, with 16 bases between them.

This clone has only a few counts. The gene calls are TRBV19 and TRBJ2-1, with D possibly being TRBD1 (6 bases). The ends were cut back, 4 bases at V and 6 bases at J, with 13 bases in the middle. Germline V gene data show CDR1 as LNHDA and CDR2 as SQIVND (reference sequence). This CDR3 comprises 14 residues. CDR3 loop: CASSTGQLINEQFF. The CDR3 DNA is TGTGCCAGTAGTACTGGACAGTTAATCAATGAGCAGTTCTTC. Looking up the rest from reference TRBV19 and TRBJ2-1 gives the full variable domain: DGGITQSPKYLFRKEGQNVTLSCEQNLNHDAMYWYRQDPGQGLRLIYYSQIVNDFQKGDIAEGYSVSREKKESFPLTVTSAQKNPTAFYLCASSTGQLINEQFFGPGTRLTVL.

This clone was detected once. This chain joins TRBV7-2 and TRBJ1-1; the D is unclear. V was cut by 2 bases and J by 6 bases, with 10 bases left in between. CDR1 and CDR2 (germline): SGHTA, FQGNSA. The CDR3 is made up of 13 amino acids. CDR3 DNA sequence: TGTGCCAGCAGCTTAAGGCCCGCCCCTGAAGCTTTCTTT. This codes for CASSLRPAPEAFF.

This clone was detected only a few times. The germline gene is not matched at one end of the junction; a read error may be the cause. The chain carries TRBV28 and TRBJ2-5; the D gene is possibly TRBD2 (6 bases). Germline V gene sequence: CDR1 MDHEN, CDR2 SYDVKM. The CDR3 is 13 residues long. CDR3 amino acids: CASCLGGRETQYF. The CDR3 coding sequence is TGTGCCAGCTGTTTGGGGGGACGAGAGACCCAGTACTTC.

This clone was counted only a few times. J is TRBJ2-7 and V is TRBV7-9; D not resolved. The germline V gene encodes CDR1 SEHNR and CDR2 FQNEAQ (reference sequence). The V end was cut by 5 bases, the J end by 4 bases, with 18 bases between. The CDR3 extends over 15 amino acids. CDR3 sequence (DNA): TGTGCCAGCAGCCTGGGGAACGGAGTAACATACGAGCAGTACTTC. Translated, it gives CASSLGNGVTYEQYF.

This clone appeared a few times. The chain joins TRBV5-1 to TRBJ1-1; D not resolved. The CDR3 is made up of 14 amino acids. Germline CDR1 and CDR2: SGHRS and YFSETQ. V shed 2 bases and J shed 0 bases, with 8 bases lying between them. The CDR3 DNA follows: TGCGCCAGCAGCTTCGGGCAGATGAACACTGAAGCTTTCTTT. This sequence encodes CASSFGQMNTEAFF.

J is TRBJ2-6 and V is TRBV5-4; D tentatively reads TRBD1 or TRBD2 (6 bases each). Germline CDR1 and CDR2: SGHNT and YYREEE (reference sequence). This CDR3 spans 16 amino acids. Trimming took off 0 bases at V and 0 bases at J, with 7 bases between the two ends. As DNA, the CDR3 is TGTGCCAGCAGCTTGGGGGGGGCCTCTGGGGCCAACGTCCTGACTTTC. Amino acids: CASSLGGASGANVLTF.

The chain recombines TRBV7-9 with TRBJ1-1; 7 nucleotides line up with TRBD1. Germline V lookup: CDR1 SEHNR, CDR2 FQNEAQ (reference sequence). The junction had 14 bases not matched to a gene; V was cut back by 6 bases and J by 4 bases. The CDR3 loop spans 16 amino acids. DNA for the CDR3: TGTGCCAGCAGACCCCCGGGACAGACTACCGGCACTGAAGCTTTCTTT. It is translated as CASRPPGQTTGTEAFF.

This clone has only a few counts. The chain employs TRBV5-1 and TRBJ1-1; D is uncertain. Germline V gene lookup returns CDR1 SGHRS and CDR2 YFSETQ. The V end lost 4 bases, the J end lost 0 bases, and 13 bases lay between the germline ends. This CDR3 spans 15 amino acids. The CDR3 coding sequence is TGCGCCAGCAGCCTGGGCAGCTCAATGAACACTGAAGCTTTCTTT. This gives the protein CASSLGSSMNTEAFF.

This clone was picked up a small number of times. The chain uses TRBV12-5 and TRBJ1-3, with D unresolved. Germline loops: CDR1 LGHNT, CDR2 FRNRAP. V lost 6 bases and J 1 base, leaving 10 bases between the germline ends. The CDR3 covers 14 residues. CDR3 DNA sequence: TGTGCTAGTGGATCCGACGGATCTGGAAACACCATATATTTT. This gives the protein CASGSDGSGNTIYF.

This clone was seen more than once but under ten times. This rearrangement joins TRBV6-6 to TRBJ2-3, with 9 bases fitting TRBD2. Trimming removed 5 bases from V and 4 bases from J; junction bases left unmatched: 10. This CDR3 has 16 residues. Germline V gives CDR1 MNHNY, CDR2 SVGAGI (reference sequence). CDR3: CASSQPGLAPSDTQYF. The CDR3 DNA is TGTGCCAGCAGTCAGCCGGGACTAGCTCCGTCAGATACGCAGTATTTT.

J is TRBJ2-1 and V is TRBV6-5, with TRBD1 identical over 7 bases. This CDR3 contains 14 residues. The junction had 10 bases not matched to a gene; V was cut back by 5 bases and J by 9 bases. Germline lookup yields CDR1 MNHEY and CDR2 SVGAGI. The CDR3 nucleotides read TGTGCCAGCAGTACTACAGGGGATGTCAGTGAGCAGTTCTTC. Its translation: CASSTTGDVSEQFF.